The source of this T cell receptor beta chain is a study of T cell responses to AZD1222 COVID-19 vaccine. Turning to this clone: The antigen remains unidentified.

Whole-study results and caveats: Across spike, vaccine-associated CD4 TCRs were found, dominant at 160-218 and 743-854. Most donors were white British, females outnumbered males, and clonal diversity was possibly underestimated.

Data came from immunoSEQ multiplex PCR; TCRdb stores just in-frame clones and leaves some out. Among about 140,000 clones, about 89% were seen once, and the ten largest hold under 3.5%. This receptor was obtained from an adult in good health. The sample consisted of peripheral blood, taken on day 0 of AZD1222 vaccination.

CDR3 coding DNA: TGTGCCAGCAGTAACCGGGACAGGGTGGATGGCTACACCTTC. Its protein product is CASSNRDRVDGYTF. J is TRBJ1-2 and V is TRBV6-5, with 9 nucleotides matching TRBD1. Germline V gene lookup returns CDR1 MNHEY and CDR2 SVGAGI. With V trimmed by 5 bases and J by 6 bases, 7 bases remained unmatched. The CDR3 has 14 amino acids.